Given below is one TCR beta chain in context. CDR3 length equals 15 residues. V shed 4 bases and J shed 3 bases, with 14 bases lying between them. Germline V gives CDR1 SGHRS, CDR2 YFSETQ. These data are taken from a study of shared clonotypes between healthy human individuals. Naive CD8 cells were CD45RO-negative, positively selected for CCR7, excluding terminally differentiated effector memory CD45RA+ cells. Clones were sequenced by immunoSEQ multiplex PCR, and TCRdb holds only the in-frame ones, with some missing. The sample yields millions of clones, approximately 94% seen once. J is TRBJ2-1 and V is TRBV5-1; D possibly corresponds to TRBD2 (5 bases). The material sequenced was naive CD8+ T cells from PBMCs. This clonotype was obtained from a man younger than 35 in good health. Some clones in this sample may be carry-over from other donors' samples. The CDR3 sequence: CASSRTPESYNEQFF. CDR3 coding DNA: TGCGCCAGCAGCCGGACTCCCGAGAGCTACAATGAGCAGTTCTTC. The full variable domain, its missing parts supplied by reference TRBV5-1 and TRBJ2-1, is KAGVTQTPRYLIKTRGQQVTLSCSPISGHRSVSWYQQTPGQGLQFLFEYFSETQRNKGNFPGRFSGRQFSNSRSEMNVSTLELGDSALYLCASSRTPESYNEQFFGPGTRLTVL.